These 7 T cell receptor beta chains were all obtained from the same sample, sequenced in a study of cytomegalovirus exposure and HLA in healthy donors. The PCR used 60 Vbeta and 13 Jbeta primers. Method: immunoSEQ multiplex PCR; TCRdb's copy keeps in-frame clones and lacks some. The sample carries 120,000 to 150,000 clones, roughly 73% recorded once. Sequencing was carried out using PBMCs. The receptors derive from a middle-aged woman in good health and CMV-seronegative.

V gene TRBV7-9 combines with J gene TRBJ2-2; tentatively, D is TRBD1 (5 bases). Germline lookup yields CDR1 SEHNR and CDR2 FQNEAQ (reference sequence). V was clipped by 3 bases and J by 2 bases, with 10 bases between them. The CDR3 has 15 amino acids. CDR3 in amino acids: CASSFLGLNTGELFF. In DNA, the CDR3 is TGTGCCAGCAGCTTCCTGGGGCTCAACACCGGGGAGCTGTTTTTT.

This clone was found a few times. The chain recombines TRBV5-6 with TRBJ2-7; 7 nucleotides agree with TRBD1. This CDR3 region has 14 residues. Germline CDR1 is SGHDT and CDR2 is YYEEEE. Trimming cost V 4 bases and J 1 base; bases outside gene matches: 5. CDR3 sequence reads: CASSGGQFSYEQYF. Written as DNA, the CDR3 is TGTGCCAGCAGCGGGGGACAGTTTTCCTACGAGCAGTACTTC.

This rearrangement joins TRBV7-9 to TRBJ1-1; D possibly corresponds to TRBD1 (5 bases). This CDR3 contains 15 residues. V lost 1 base to trimming and J lost 6 bases, with 15 bases between them. CDR1 and CDR2 (germline): SEHNR, FQNEAQ (reference sequence). The CDR3 spells CASSLGTGGRAEAFF. The CDR3 DNA follows: TGTGCCAGCAGCTTAGGAACGGGGGGTCGGGCTGAAGCTTTCTTT.

The V gene is TRBV29-1, the J gene TRBJ1-2, with TRBD1 identical over 8 bases. Per germline, CDR1 SQVTM and CDR2 ANQGSEA. Trimming removed 3 bases from V and 6 bases from J; junction bases left unmatched: 3. This CDR3 has 12 residues. CDR3: CSVEDRADGYTF. The CDR3 DNA is TGCAGCGTTGAGGACAGGGCAGATGGCTACACCTTC.

The chain has TRBV9 and TRBJ2-3; 8 nucleotides line up with TRBD1. Germline-derived CDR1 and CDR2 are SGDLS and YYNGEE. The length of the CDR3 is 14 residues. Losses at the gene ends were 3 bases for V and 2 bases for J; bases not matched to a gene: 2. The CDR3 coding sequence is TGTGCCAGCAGCGCGGACAGGGTCACAGATACGCAGTATTTT. This encodes CASSADRVTDTQYF.

This clone showed up just once. This chain joins TRBV7-8 and TRBJ1-1, with 7 bases fitting TRBD1. This CDR3 spans 15 amino acids. In germline, CDR1 is SGHVS, CDR2 FQNEAQ. V lost 5 bases and J lost 3; bases outside the gene matches: 9. The CDR3 nucleotides read TGTGCCAGCAGCACGACAGGGTTAGAGGACACTGAAGCTTTCTTT. It encodes CASSTTGLEDTEAFF. Full variable domain (missing parts from reference TRBV7-8 and TRBJ1-1): GAGVSQSPRYKVAKRGQDVALRCDPISGHVSLFWYQQALGQGPEFLTYFQNEAQLDKSGLPSDRFFAERPEGSVSTLKIQRTQQEDSAVYLCASSTTGLEDTEAFFGQGTRLTVV.

The rearrangement joins TRBV28 to TRBJ2-3; possible D gene TRBD2, 6 bases. Germline V gene lookup returns CDR1 MDHEN and CDR2 SYDVKM. Between the trimmed V and J ends, which lost 10 bases and 2 bases, there was a span of 13 bases. The CDR3 covers 13 residues. As DNA, the CDR3 is TGTGCCACCGGGGGACTCTTCACAGATACGCAGTATTTT. Translating gives CATGGLFTDTQYF. Together with reference TRBV28 and TRBJ2-3, the CDR3 gives the full variable domain: DVKVTQSSRYLVKRTGEKVFLECVQDMDHENMFWYRQDPGLGLRLIYFSYDVKMKEKGDIPEGYSVSREKKERFSLILESASTNQTSMYLCATGGLFTDTQYFGPGTRLTVL.